This TCR beta chain was recovered during a study of vaccination and CD4 T cells after COVID-19. Noted treatment: approximately 9-day PBMC culture with coronavirus spike peptide pools or control peptides (ViraFEST assay). The Oncomine TCR Beta short-read assay sequenced DNA from cultured CD4+ T cells. TCRdb re-called the PCR reads with MiXCR, one entry per CDR3 protein. The sample records over 15,000 distinct CDR3 sequences, about three quarters being singletons. The junction had 4 bases not matched to a gene; V was cut back by 4 bases and J by 1 base. The CDR3 runs to 15 residues. Per the germline V gene, CDR1 is MNHEY and CDR2 is SMNVEV (reference sequence). About this clonotype: Its antigen is currently unknown.

This clonotype was obtained from a human donor who had recovered from COVID-19. This chain links TRBV27 with TRBJ1-5; 7 nucleotides match TRBD1. Sequencing was performed on CD4+ T cells from blood, cultured in vitro. The CDR3 is CASSWGRGSNQPQHF. The CDR3 DNA reads TGTGCCAGCAGTTGGGGCAGGGGGAGCAATCAGCCCCAGCATTTT.